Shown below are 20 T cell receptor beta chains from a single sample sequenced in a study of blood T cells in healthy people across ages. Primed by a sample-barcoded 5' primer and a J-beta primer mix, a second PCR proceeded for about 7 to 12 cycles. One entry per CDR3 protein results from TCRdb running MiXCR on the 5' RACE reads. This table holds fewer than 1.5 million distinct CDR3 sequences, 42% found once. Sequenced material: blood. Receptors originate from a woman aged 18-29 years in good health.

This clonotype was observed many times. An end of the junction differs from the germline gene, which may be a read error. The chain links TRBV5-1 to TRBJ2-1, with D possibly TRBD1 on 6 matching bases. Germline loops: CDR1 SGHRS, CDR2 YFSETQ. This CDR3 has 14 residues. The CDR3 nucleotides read TGTGCCAGCAGTTTAACAGGGCCATACAATGAGCAGTTCTTC. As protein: CASSLTGPYNEQFF.

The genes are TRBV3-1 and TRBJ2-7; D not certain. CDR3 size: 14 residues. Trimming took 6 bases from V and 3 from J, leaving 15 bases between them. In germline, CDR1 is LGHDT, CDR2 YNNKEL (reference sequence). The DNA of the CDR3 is TGTGCCAGCAGTCCCCTGGGTAGCAACTACGAGCAGTACTTC. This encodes CASSPLGSNYEQYF.

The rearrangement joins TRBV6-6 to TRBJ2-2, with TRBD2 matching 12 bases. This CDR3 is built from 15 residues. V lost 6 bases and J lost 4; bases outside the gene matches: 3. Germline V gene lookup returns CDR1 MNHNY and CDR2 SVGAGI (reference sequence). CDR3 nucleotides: TGTGCCAGCAGCCGGACTAGCGGGGTCACCGGGGAGCTGTTTTTT. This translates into CASSRTSGVTGELFF.

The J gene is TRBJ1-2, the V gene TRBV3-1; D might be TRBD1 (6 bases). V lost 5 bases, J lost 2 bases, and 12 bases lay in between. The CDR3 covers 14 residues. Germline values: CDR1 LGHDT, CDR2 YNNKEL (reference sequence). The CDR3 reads CASSKDSQNYGYTF. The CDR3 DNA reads TGTGCCAGCAGCAAGGACAGTCAGAACTATGGCTACACCTTC.

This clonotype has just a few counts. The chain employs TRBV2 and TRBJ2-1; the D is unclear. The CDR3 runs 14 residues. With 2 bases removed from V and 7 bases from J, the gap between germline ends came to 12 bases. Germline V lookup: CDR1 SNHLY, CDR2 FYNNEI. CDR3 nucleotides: TGTGCCAGCAGTGAACTGGCTAGGTGGAATGAGCAGTTCTTC. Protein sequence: CASSELARWNEQFF.

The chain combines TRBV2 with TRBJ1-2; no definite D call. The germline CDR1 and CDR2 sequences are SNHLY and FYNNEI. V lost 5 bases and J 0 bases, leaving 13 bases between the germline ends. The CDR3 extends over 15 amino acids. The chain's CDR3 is CASSSMDGTNYGYTF. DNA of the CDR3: TGTGCCAGCAGTAGTATGGACGGTACTAACTATGGCTACACCTTC.

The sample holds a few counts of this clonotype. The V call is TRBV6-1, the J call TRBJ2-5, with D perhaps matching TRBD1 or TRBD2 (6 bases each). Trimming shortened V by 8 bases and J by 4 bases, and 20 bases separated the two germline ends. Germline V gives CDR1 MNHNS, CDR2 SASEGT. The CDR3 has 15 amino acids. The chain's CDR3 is CASGGKGGPRETQYF. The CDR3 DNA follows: TGTGCCAGCGGTGGGAAGGGGGGCCCGAGAGAGACCCAGTACTTC.

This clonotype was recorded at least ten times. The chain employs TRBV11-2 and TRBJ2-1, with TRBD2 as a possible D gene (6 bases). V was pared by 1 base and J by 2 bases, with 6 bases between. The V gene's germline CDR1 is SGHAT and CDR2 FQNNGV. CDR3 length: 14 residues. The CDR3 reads CASSLAGAYNEQFF. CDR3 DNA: TGTGCCAGCAGCTTAGCGGGAGCCTACAATGAGCAGTTCTTC.

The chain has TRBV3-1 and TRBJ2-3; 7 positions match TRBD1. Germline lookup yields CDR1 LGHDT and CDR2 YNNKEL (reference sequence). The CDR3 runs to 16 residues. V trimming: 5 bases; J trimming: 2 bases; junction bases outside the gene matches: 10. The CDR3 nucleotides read TGTGCCAGCAGCTCCTTCGAGGACAGGATCACAGATACGCAGTATTTT. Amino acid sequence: CASSSFEDRITDTQYF.

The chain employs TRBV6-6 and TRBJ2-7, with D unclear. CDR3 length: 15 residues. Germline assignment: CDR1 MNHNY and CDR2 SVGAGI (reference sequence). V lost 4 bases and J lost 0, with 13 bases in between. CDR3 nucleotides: TGTGCCAGCAGTTCCATATCCCAATTCTCCTACGAGCAGTACTTC. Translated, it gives CASSSISQFSYEQYF.

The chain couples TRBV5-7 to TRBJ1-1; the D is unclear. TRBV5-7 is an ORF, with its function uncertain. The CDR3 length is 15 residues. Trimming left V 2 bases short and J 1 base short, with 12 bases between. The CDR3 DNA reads TGTGCCAGCAGCTTCACGAGGGATCCGAACACTGAAGCTTTCTTT. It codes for CASSFTRDPNTEAFF.

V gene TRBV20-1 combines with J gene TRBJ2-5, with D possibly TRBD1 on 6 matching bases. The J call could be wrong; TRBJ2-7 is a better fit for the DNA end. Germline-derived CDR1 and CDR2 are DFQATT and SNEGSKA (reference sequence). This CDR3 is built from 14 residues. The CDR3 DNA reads TGCAGTGCTAGACTGGCAGGGGTCGTCTACGAGCAGTACTTC. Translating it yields CSARLAGVVYEQYF.

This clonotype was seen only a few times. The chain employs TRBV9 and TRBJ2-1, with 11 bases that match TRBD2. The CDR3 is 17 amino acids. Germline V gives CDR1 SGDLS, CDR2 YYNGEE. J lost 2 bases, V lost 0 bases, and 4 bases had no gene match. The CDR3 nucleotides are TGTGCCAGCAGCGTAGGTCAACTAGCGGGAGCCTACAATGAGCAGTTCTTC. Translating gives CASSVGQLAGAYNEQFF.

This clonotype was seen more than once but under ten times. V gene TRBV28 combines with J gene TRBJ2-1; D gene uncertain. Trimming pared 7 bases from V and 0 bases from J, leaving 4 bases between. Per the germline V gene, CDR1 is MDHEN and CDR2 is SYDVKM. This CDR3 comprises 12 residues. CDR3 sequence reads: CASTHSYNEQFF. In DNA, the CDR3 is TGTGCCAGCACCCACTCCTACAATGAGCAGTTCTTC.

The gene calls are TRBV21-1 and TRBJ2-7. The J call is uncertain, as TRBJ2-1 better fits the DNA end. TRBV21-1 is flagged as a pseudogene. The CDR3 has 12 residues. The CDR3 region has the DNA TGTGCCAGCAGCAAATGGGGTGGCGAGCAGTTCTTC. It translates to CASSKWGGEQFF.

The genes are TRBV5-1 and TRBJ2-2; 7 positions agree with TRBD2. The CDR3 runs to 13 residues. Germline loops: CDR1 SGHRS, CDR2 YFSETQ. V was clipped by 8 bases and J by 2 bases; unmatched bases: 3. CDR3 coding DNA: TGCGCCAGTACTAGCGACAACACCGGGGAGCTGTTTTTT. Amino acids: CASTSDNTGELFF.

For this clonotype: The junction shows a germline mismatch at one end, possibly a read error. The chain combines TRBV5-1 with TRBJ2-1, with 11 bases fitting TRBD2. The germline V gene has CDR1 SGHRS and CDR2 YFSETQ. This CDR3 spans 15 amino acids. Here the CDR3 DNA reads TGCGCCAGCAGCCATGGGACTAGCGGTTACAATGGGCAGTTCTTC. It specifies CASSHGTSGYNGQFF.

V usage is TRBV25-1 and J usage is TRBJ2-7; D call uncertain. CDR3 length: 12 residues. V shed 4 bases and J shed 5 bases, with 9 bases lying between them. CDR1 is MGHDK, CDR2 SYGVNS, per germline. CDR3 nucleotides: TGTGCCAGCAGTGGTAACCCTAACGAGCAGTACTTC. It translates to CASSGNPNEQYF.

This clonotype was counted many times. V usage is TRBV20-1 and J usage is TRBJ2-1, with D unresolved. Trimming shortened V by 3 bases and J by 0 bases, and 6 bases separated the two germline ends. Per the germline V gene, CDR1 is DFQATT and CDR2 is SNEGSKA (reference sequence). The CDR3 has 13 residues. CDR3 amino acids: CSAREFSYNEQFF. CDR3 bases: TGCAGTGCTAGGGAGTTCTCCTACAATGAGCAGTTCTTC.

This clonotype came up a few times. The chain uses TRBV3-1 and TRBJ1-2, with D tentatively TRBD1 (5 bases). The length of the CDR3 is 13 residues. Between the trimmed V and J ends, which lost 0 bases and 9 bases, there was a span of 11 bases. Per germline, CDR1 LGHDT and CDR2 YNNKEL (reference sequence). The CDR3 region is CASSQEGDMRYTF. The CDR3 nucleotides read TGTGCCAGCAGCCAAGAGGGGGATATGCGCTACACCTTC.